This TCR beta chain was retrieved from a study of identical twins. Via MiXCR, TCRdb re-called the 5' RACE reads, giving one row per CDR3 protein. The data show under 350,000 distinct CDR3 sequences, roughly 10% seen once. This CDR3 is 15 amino acids long. Germline V lookup: CDR1 DFQATT, CDR2 SNEGSKA (reference sequence). V lost 2 bases to trimming and J lost 7 bases; unmatched junction nucleotides: 8. This clonotype was seen ten or more times. The sample also formed part of further work on yellow fever vaccine responses in identical twins.

Input material: CD8+ T cells sorted from blood. The receptor comes from a woman between 18 and 29 years old in good health. The chain joins TRBV20-1 to TRBJ2-1, with 10 bases that match TRBD2. CDR3 in amino acids: CSARPRTSGLNEQFF. DNA of the CDR3: TGCAGTGCTAGACCGAGGACTAGCGGATTAAATGAGCAGTTCTTC.